The text below deals with one TCR beta chain. Its antigen is not identified. V lost 4 bases to trimming and J lost 8 bases; unmatched junction nucleotides: 11. Germline CDR1 SGHRS, CDR2 YFSETQ. The CDR3 has 15 residues. The data derive from a study of blood T cells in healthy people across ages. Findings and caveats of the study: Since the PBMCs were unsorted, naive and antigen-experienced cells could not be conclusively compared. From one million sequenced T cells, diversity estimates were lower bounds. A strong correlation was seen between TCR beta diversity and naive T cell percentage. CMV status of donors was unknown, possibly confounding expanded clonotype changes.

Together with a sample-barcoded 5' primer, a J-beta primer mix was included in a second PCR lasting about 7 to 11 cycles. TCRdb reprocessed the 5' RACE reads via MiXCR and lists one record per CDR3 protein. The sample yields 1,100,000 or so distinct CDR3 sequences, under 45% seen once. The clonotype comes from a woman in her sixties or seventies in good health. The sample comprised blood. The chain links TRBV5-1 to TRBJ2-1, with TRBD1 matching over 8 bases. The CDR3 sequence is CASSPWTGIGDEQFF. In nucleotides, the CDR3 is TGCGCCAGCAGCCCCTGGACAGGGATCGGAGATGAGCAGTTCTTC.